This T cell receptor (beta chain) was captured in a study of T cell responses to AZD1222 COVID-19 vaccine. About the study: Researchers grouped second doses given at about 4 or about 12 weeks into one pool. Overall study findings and caveats: Donors were chiefly white British, with a greater number of females, and clonal diversity was perhaps underestimated. No day 14 peak samples; only post-peak repertoires were characterized. Nearly half of spike-specific TCRs reportedly go after variant regions that carry no mutations.

This table comes from immunoSEQ multiplex PCR, and its TCRdb copy is limited to in-frame clones, with some not included. In the table there are approximately 120,000 clones, roughly 89% of which are singletons. CDR1 is MNHEY and CDR2 is SVGAGI in the germline V gene. The CDR3 is 15 residues long. The V gene lost 0 bases and the J gene lost 1 base, with 9 bases spanning the gap. Notes on this clone: The antigen is undetermined.

The source is an adult in good health. Sequenced material: peripheral blood, taken on day 0 of AZD1222 vaccination. The chain links TRBV6-5 to TRBJ1-1; D is undetermined. The CDR3 sequence: CASSYSWQRNTEAFF. CDR3 sequence (DNA): TGTGCCAGCAGTTACTCGTGGCAGAGGAACACTGAAGCTTTCTTT.